This T cell receptor (beta chain) was found in a study of T cells in Graves' hyperthyroidism and ophthalmopathy (dated by TCRdb to about 2019). Concerning the study at large: Peripheral blood samples were taken at the time of initial diagnosis, prior to any treatment. A discovery cohort of about 100 patients, 43 with Graves' ophthalmopathy and about 58 with stable Graves' hyperthyroidism, was used to find distinguishing TCR V-J signatures. Whether ophthalmopathy could be predicted prospectively was tested in an independent validation cohort made up of approximately 19 hyperthyroidism patients plus 17 patients who later progressed to ophthalmopathy. The 85 to 100 discovery patients were divided at random into training and test sets in a 7:3 ratio. In about six Graves' hyperthyroidism patients, the study also compared T-cell repertoires from thyroid tissue with T-cell repertoires from blood. After sampling, hyperthyroidism patients received methimazole starting at 30 mg daily, and ophthalmopathy patients received high-dose intravenous methylprednisolone. The paper describes TCR Vbeta CDR3 sequencing of 140 or so peripheral blood samples, made up of fewer than 50 ophthalmopathy patients, roughly 75 hyperthyroidism patients and about 17 progressor patients. Here is what the overall study found, with its caveats: A 13 V-J signature model separated ophthalmopathy from stable hyperthyroidism, with over 85% sensitivity and 81.08% specificity in cross-validation and 80%/75% in testing. In validation, the model predicted progression to ophthalmopathy with around 71% sensitivity and approximately 78% specificity, a median of around 6.6 months before onset. Most expanded thyroid clonotypes (frequency above 0.001) were also detected in blood, suggesting blood repertoires may reflect thyroid immune responses. Sample size was not statistically predetermined, and blinding of investigators to group allocation was not performed.

On this clonotype: No antigen is known for it. Nothing much larger sits one base from this clone, and base qualities are not available.

Inclusive of the bounding cysteine and phenylalanine, the CDR3 is 16 residues long. Of the read, only the CDR3 DNA is kept; its 48 bases are in frame from base 1. From the germline V gene, CDR1 is SNHLY and CDR2 is FYNNEI. The V end gives up 6 bases and the J end 3 bases, leaving 10 bases in the junction not matched to a gene. Amplification of TCR beta CDR3 regions was carried out from RNA transcripts. A first-round RT-PCR of the TCR CDR3 used the HTBI primer set with the Qiagen OneStep RT-PCR kit. Libraries were constructed in a second round of multiplex PCR, after which size selection and purification were performed. Libraries were sequenced paired-end with 100 bp reads on an Illumina HiSeq2000. The authors' pipeline ran thus. Raw data were processed with SOAPnuke, discarding reads with adapters, uncalled bases, mean Phred below 15, or no exact constant-primer or identifier match. COPE v1.2.5 was used to merge the high-quality paired reads, and each unique nucleotide sequence was defined as a clonotype. MiTCR v1.1 was used to align clonotypes to the IMGT TRBV, TRBD and TRBJ reference segments. Only V-J combinations with frequency above 0.0001, covering about 99% of repertoires, were analysed. The TCS score was defined as F50 (clonal expansion) divided by E x V (chaos), with BLOSUM62-based TCRdist calculated between CDR3 peptides within each V-J. Welch's t-statistics and random forest reduced around 520 V-J features to 10 to 15, which were used in a naive Bayes classifier (R e1071). TCRdb applied fastp at Q25 and MiXCR to the public reads, then kept only in-frame beta chains. Records with the same CDR3 protein are collapsed into one entry carrying the most frequent genes and DNA. In this record, the V and J calls reflect TCRdb's handling and not the investigators' own analysis. This sample has 300,000 to 500,000 distinct CDR3 sequences in its table, and roughly an eighth of those were observed once. 25% to 30% of the sample comes from the top ten.

Ophthalmopathy patients had moderately to severely active disease, Clinical Activity Score of at least 3, NOSPECS grade of at least 4, and duration under 3 months. Any patient with an uncontrolled infection, another autoimmune disease, pregnancy or lactation was excluded. Diagnoses were established on the basis of clinical symptoms, serum thyroxine and TRAb, thyroid ultrasound, and orbital computed tomography. Ficoll-Paque density gradient centrifugation was used to isolate PBMCs from 8.5 to 10 ml of fresh peripheral blood. Total RNA was extracted with Trizol reagent, and quality was checked on an Agilent 2100 Bioanalyzer.

The sample consisted of blood. The clonotype originates from a man between 50 and 59 years old with Graves' ophthalmopathy. The chain was built from TRBV2 and TRBJ2-3, with 9 middle bases fitting TRBD2. The CDR3 protein: CASRARGGRVTDTQYF. The sequenced DNA is TGTGCCAGCAGAGCCCGCGGCGGGAGGGTAACAGATACGCAGTATTTT. Extended through the reference TRBV2 and TRBJ2-3 proteins, this CDR3 yields the full variable domain: EPEVTQTPSHQVTQMGQEVILRCVPISNHLYFYWYRQILGQKVEFLVSFYNNEISEKSEIFDDQFSVERPDGSNFTLKIRSTKLEDSAMYFCASRARGGRVTDTQYFGPGTRLTVL.